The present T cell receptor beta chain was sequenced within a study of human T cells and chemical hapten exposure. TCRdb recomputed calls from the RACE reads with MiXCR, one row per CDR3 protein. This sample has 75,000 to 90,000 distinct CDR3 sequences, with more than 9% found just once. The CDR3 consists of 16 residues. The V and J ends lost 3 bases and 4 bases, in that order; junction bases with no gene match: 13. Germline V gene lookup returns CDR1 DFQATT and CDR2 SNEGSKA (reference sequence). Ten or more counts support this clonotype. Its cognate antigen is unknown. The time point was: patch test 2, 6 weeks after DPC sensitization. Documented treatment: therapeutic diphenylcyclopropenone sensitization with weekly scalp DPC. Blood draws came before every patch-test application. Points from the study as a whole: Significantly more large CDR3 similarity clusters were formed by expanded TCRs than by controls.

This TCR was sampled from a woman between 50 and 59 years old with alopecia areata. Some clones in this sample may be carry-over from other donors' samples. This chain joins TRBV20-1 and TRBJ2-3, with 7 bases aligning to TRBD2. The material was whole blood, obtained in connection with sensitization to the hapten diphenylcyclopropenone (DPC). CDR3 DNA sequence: TGCAGTGCTAGTCGGGCAGGCGGGAGCGGCCCAGATACGCAGTATTTT. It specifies CSASRAGGSGPDTQYF.